The rows below give T cell receptor beta chains drawn from one sample of a study of T-cell reconstitution after alpha-beta-depleted transplantation in children. TCRdb redid the calling of the PCR reads with MiXCR, one entry per CDR3 protein. Seen here are approximately 430,000 distinct CDR3 sequences, roughly 16% observed once, and the top ten hold 25% to 30%. The material sequenced was PBMCs, mostly from graft donor cells, taken 360 days after TCRalphabeta/CD19-depleted stem cell transplant. These receptor sequences come from a boy younger than two who had a stem cell transplant for Wiskott-Aldrich syndrome, so the T cells may come from the graft donor. Each CDR3 is given with its conserved first and last residue. A D gene is named only where the DNA matches it firmly. For some rows the clone size is stated as once, few or many, or as a class when expanded; others skip it.

len	d_gene	v_gene	abundance	j_gene	CDR3aa	CDR3nt
16	NA	TRBV28	NA	TRBJ2-1	CASSFRGNRTYNEQFF	TGTGCCAGCAGTTTTAGGGGGAACAGAACCTACAATGAGCAGTTCTTC
14	NA	TRBV28	few	TRBJ2-1	CASSLPGINNEQFF	TGTGCCAGCAGTTTACCCGGGATAAACAATGAGCAGTTCTTC
17	NA	TRBV7-6	NA	TRBJ2-1	CASSLEPVGIPYNEQFF	TGTGCCAGCAGCTTAGAGCCCGTGGGGATCCCTTACAATGAGCAGTTCTTC
16	NA	TRBV5-1	few	TRBJ2-1	CASSSALVLSYNEQFF	TGCGCCAGCAGCTCAGCCTTGGTTCTCTCCTACAATGAGCAGTTCTTC
15	NA	TRBV5-4	NA	TRBJ1-6	CASALGLRWNSPLHF	TGTGCCAGCGCTCTCGGGCTCCGGTGGAATTCACCCCTCCACTTT
14	TRBD2	TRBV5-1	few	TRBJ2-1	CASSLGLAAGEQFF	TGCGCCAGCAGCTTGGGACTAGCGGCTGGCGAGCAGTTCTTC
18	TRBD2	TRBV28	NA	TRBJ2-5	CASSLRAGLAGGQETQYF	TGTGCCAGCAGTTTGCGGGCAGGACTAGCGGGGGGCCAAGAGACCCAGTACTTC
14	NA	TRBV25-1	NA	TRBJ2-5	CASSEYIGQETQYF	TGTGCCAGCAGTGAATATATCGGTCAAGAGACCCAGTACTTC
15	NA	TRBV30	NA	TRBJ2-6	CAWSPLRSGANVLTF	TGTGCCTGGAGTCCTCTCAGATCTGGGGCCAACGTCCTGACTTTC
15	NA	TRBV7-9	NA	TRBJ2-5	CASSSDTEWWETQYF	TGTGCCAGCAGCTCGGACACCGAATGGTGGGAGACCCAGTACTTC
12	TRBD2	TRBV20-1	few	TRBJ2-1	CSPSGGLNEQFF	TGCAGCCCTAGCGGGGGCCTCAATGAGCAGTTCTTC
19	TRBD2	TRBV24-1	NA	TRBJ2-3	CATSDPSGRDSSSTDTQYF	TGTGCCACCAGTGACCCAAGCGGGAGGGATTCTTCTAGCACAGATACGCAGTATTTT
14	TRBD2	TRBV10-3	NA	TRBJ2-7	CAISPKTSDYEQYF	TGTGCCATCAGTCCGAAGACTAGCGACTACGAGCAGTACTTC
12	NA	TRBV5-1	many	TRBJ2-3	CASSPVGGTQYF	TGCGCCAGCAGCCCTGTGGGAGGTACGCAGTATTTT
12	NA	TRBV7-2	few	TRBJ2-2	CASTLGDGELFF	TGTGCCAGCACCCTAGGGGACGGGGAGCTGTTTTTT
13	NA	TRBV7-6	few	TRBJ1-4	CASSLDEGEKLFF	TGTGCCAGCAGCTTAGACGAGGGTGAAAAACTGTTTTTT
12	NA	TRBV28	NA	TRBJ1-1	CASSLIQGRAFF	TGTGCCAGCAGTCTAATACAGGGTAGGGCTTTCTTT
13	NA	TRBV14	few	TRBJ2-7	CASSQEEWYEQYF	TGTGCCAGCAGCCAAGAAGAATGGTACGAGCAGTACTTC
13	NA	TRBV29-1	few	TRBJ1-3	CSIRTSSGNTIYF	TGCAGCATCAGGACCAGCTCTGGAAACACCATATATTTT
12	TRBD2	TRBV29-1	many	TRBJ2-5	CSVSGGPETQYF	TGCAGCGTTAGCGGGGGGCCGGAGACCCAGTACTTC
13	TRBD2	TRBV6-1	NA	TRBJ2-1	CASRPGLAREQFF	TGTGCCAGCAGGCCTGGACTAGCGAGGGAGCAGTTCTTC
13	NA	TRBV3-1	NA	TRBJ2-4	CASSQEPKNIQYF	TGTGCCAGCAGCCAAGAGCCTAAAAACATTCAGTACTTC
13	NA	TRBV5-5	few	TRBJ1-1	CASSLGYNTEAFF	TGTGCCAGCAGCTTAGGTTACAACACTGAAGCTTTCTTT
18	TRBD1	TRBV24-1	few	TRBJ2-2	CATSQTNDRGLYTGELFF	TGTGCCACCAGCCAAACAAATGACAGGGGGCTTTACACCGGGGAGCTGTTTTTT
16	NA	TRBV7-7	NA	TRBJ2-1	CASSPRGASSYNEQFF	TGTGCCAGCAGTCCCAGGGGCGCCAGCTCCTACAATGAGCAGTTCTTC
14	TRBD1	TRBV5-1	few	TRBJ1-4	CASSPTGPDEKLFF	TGCGCCAGCAGCCCGACAGGGCCGGATGAAAAACTGTTTTTT
14	TRBD1	TRBV12-3/TRBV12-4	few	TRBJ2-3	CASRLGQVTDTQYF	TGTGCCAGCAGACTGGGACAGGTCACAGATACGCAGTATTTT
16	NA	TRBV6-5	NA	TRBJ2-1	CASSYSTTGSRNEQFF	TGTGCCAGCAGTTACTCGACTACCGGCAGCCGGAATGAGCAGTTCTTC
15	NA	TRBV2	few	TRBJ2-5	CAILLMGGLEQTQYF	TGTGCCATCCTCCTGATGGGAGGACTTGAGCAGACCCAGTACTTC
16	TRBD2	TRBV2	NA	TRBJ2-1	CASSDGAGTRYNEQFF	TGTGCCAGCAGTGATGGGGCTGGGACTAGGTACAATGAGCAGTTCTTC
14	NA	TRBV6-1	many	TRBJ2-5	CASSPRWYQETQYF	TGTGCCAGCAGTCCTCGTTGGTATCAAGAGACCCAGTACTTC
15	TRBD1	TRBV6-5	NA	TRBJ2-1	CASSSLGRGNNEQFF	TGTGCCAGCAGTTCTTTAGGCAGGGGGAATAATGAGCAGTTCTTC
16	TRBD2	TRBV18	NA	TRBJ2-7	CASSADLAVSSYEQYF	TGTGCCAGCTCAGCGGATCTAGCGGTTAGCTCCTACGAGCAGTACTTC
16	NA	TRBV14	few	TRBJ2-6	CASSQEAVTGANVLTF	TGTGCCAGCAGCCAAGAGGCGGTGACTGGGGCCAACGTCCTGACTTTC
14	NA	TRBV7-2	NA	TRBJ2-5	CASSLMRQIDAQYF	TGTGCCAGCAGCTTAATGCGACAGATCGACGCCCAGTACTTC
14	NA	TRBV20-1	NA	TRBJ2-7	CSARGRIITYEQYF	TGCAGTGCTAGAGGAAGGATAATAACCTACGAGCAGTACTTC
17	TRBD2	TRBV7-9	NA	TRBJ2-1	CASSLGLAGGFYNEQFF	TGTGCCAGCAGCCTTGGACTAGCGGGAGGGTTTTACAATGAGCAGTTCTTC
14	NA	TRBV7-8	few	TRBJ1-2	CASSSRGSNYGYTF	TGTGCCAGCAGCTCGCGGGGTTCTAACTATGGCTACACCTTC